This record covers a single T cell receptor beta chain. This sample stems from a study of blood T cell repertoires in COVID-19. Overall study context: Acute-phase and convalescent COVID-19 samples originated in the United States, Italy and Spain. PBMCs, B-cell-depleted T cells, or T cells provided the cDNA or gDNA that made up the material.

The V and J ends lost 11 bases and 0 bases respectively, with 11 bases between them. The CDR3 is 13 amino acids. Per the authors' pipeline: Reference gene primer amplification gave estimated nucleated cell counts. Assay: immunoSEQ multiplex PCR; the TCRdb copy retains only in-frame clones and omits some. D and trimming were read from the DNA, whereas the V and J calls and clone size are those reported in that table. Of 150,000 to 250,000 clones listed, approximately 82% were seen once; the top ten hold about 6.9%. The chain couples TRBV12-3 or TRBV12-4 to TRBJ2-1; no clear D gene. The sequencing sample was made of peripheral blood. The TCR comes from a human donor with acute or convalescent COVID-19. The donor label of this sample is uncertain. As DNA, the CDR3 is TGTGCCTCCAAAGAGCGCTCCTACAATGAGCAGTTCTTC. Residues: CASKERSYNEQFF.